This T cell receptor (beta chain) was retrieved from a study of CD8 T cells in Susac syndrome. Reverse transcription of roughly 0.5 to 1 ug RNA was carried out with random hexamers. The method of amplification for TCR beta CDR3 was immunoSEQ multiplex PCR, covering 54 Vbeta and 13 Jbeta. TCRdb called the immunoSEQ multiplex PCR reads again in MiXCR, with one record for every CDR3 protein. The sample includes 130,000 or so distinct CDR3 sequences, about 95% of them seen just once. CDR1 and CDR2 from the germline V gene are LNHDA and SQIVND (reference sequence). Trimming shortened V by 7 bases and J by 7 bases, and 19 bases separated the two germline ends. The CDR3 is made up of 14 amino acids. It was treatment-naive patients with stable or active relapsing-remitting disease who made up the multiple sclerosis controls.

The chain recombines TRBV19 with TRBJ1-2; D is unclear. This sequence originates from a human donor with multiple sclerosis. The specimen sequenced was CD4+ T cells from PBMCs. CDR3 residues: CASTLATPNAGYTF. The CDR3 DNA is TGTGCCAGTACCCTGGCGACCCCTAATGCTGGCTACACCTTC.